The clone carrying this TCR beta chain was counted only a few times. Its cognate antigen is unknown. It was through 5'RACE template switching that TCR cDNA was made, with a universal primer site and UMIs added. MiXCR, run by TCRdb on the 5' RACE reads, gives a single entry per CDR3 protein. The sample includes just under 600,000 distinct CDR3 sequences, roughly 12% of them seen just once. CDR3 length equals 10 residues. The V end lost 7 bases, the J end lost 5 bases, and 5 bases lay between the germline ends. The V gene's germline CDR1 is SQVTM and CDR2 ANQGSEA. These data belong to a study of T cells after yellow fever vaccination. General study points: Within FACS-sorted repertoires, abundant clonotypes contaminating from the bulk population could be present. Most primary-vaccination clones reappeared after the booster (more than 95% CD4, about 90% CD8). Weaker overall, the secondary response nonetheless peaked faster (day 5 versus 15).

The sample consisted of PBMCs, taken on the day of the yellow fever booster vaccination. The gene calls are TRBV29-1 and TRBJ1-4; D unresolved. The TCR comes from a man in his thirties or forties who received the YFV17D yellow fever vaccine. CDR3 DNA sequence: TGCAGCGGATTGAATGAAAAACTGTTTTTT. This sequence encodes CSGLNEKLFF.